Listed below are T cell receptor beta chains from one sample, sequenced in a study of regulatory and conventional T cells in RAG deficiency. Sequencing was performed with immunoSEQ multiplex PCR; in TCRdb, only in-frame clones are kept and a portion is missing. The table includes some 23,000 clones, just under 95% detected once. These data were also filed under a second study, of regulatory T cells.

The material sequenced was CD4+ T cells sorted from blood. The receptors originated from a human donor in good health. The CDR3 runs from the conserved cysteine through the conserved F or W. The order of the fields is CDR3 protein, CDR3 DNA, V gene, clone size, D gene, J gene. A D gene is named only where the DNA matches it firmly. Some rows mark clone size as missing; the rest say once, few, many or name a class of expanded clone.

cdr3_aa: CAISVVEANEQFF; cdr3_nt: TGTGCCATCAGTGTCGTAGAGGCTAATGAGCAGTTCTTC; v_call: TRBV10-3; clone_size: .; d_call: .; j_call: TRBJ2-1
cdr3_aa: CASSLFPGSYEQYF; cdr3_nt: TGTGCCAGCAGTTTATTCCCGGGGAGCTACGAGCAGTACTTC; v_call: TRBV28; clone_size: .; d_call: .; j_call: TRBJ2-7
cdr3_aa: CASSNRLAGVSVDEQFF; cdr3_nt: TGCGCCAGCAGCAACAGACTAGCGGGAGTGTCGGTCGATGAGCAGTTCTTC; v_call: TRBV4-1; clone_size: .; d_call: TRBD2; j_call: TRBJ2-1
cdr3_aa: CASSLNPGLAGGRWETQYF; cdr3_nt: TGTGCCAGCAGTTTAAATCCGGGACTAGCGGGAGGGCGGTGGGAGACCCAGTACTTC; v_call: TRBV27; clone_size: .; d_call: TRBD2; j_call: TRBJ2-5
cdr3_aa: CASSTAPQGAYGYTF; cdr3_nt: TGTGCCAGCAGCACCGCCCCACAGGGGGCGTATGGCTACACCTTC; v_call: TRBV5-4; clone_size: .; d_call: TRBD1; j_call: TRBJ1-2
cdr3_aa: CASSQAGGKVGELFF; cdr3_nt: TGCGCCAGCAGCCAGGCGGGGGGGAAGGTCGGGGAGCTGTTTTTT; v_call: TRBV4-1; clone_size: once; d_call: TRBD2; j_call: TRBJ2-2
cdr3_aa: CAWESSGNTIYF; cdr3_nt: TGTGCCTGGGAAAGCTCTGGAAACACCATATATTTT; v_call: TRBV30; clone_size: .; d_call: .; j_call: TRBJ1-3
cdr3_aa: CASSYSRENYEQYF; cdr3_nt: TGTGCCAGCAGTTACTCGCGGGAGAACTACGAGCAGTACTTC; v_call: TRBV6-5; clone_size: .; d_call: TRBD2; j_call: TRBJ2-7
cdr3_aa: CASSLVGGRAKNIQYF; cdr3_nt: TGTGCCAGCAGCTTAGTAGGGGGCCGAGCCAAAAACATTCAGTACTTC; v_call: TRBV7-8; clone_size: .; d_call: TRBD1; j_call: TRBJ2-4
cdr3_aa: CASSSGGGNEKLFF; cdr3_nt: TGTGCCAGCAGCTCGGGTGGGGGGAACGAAAAACTGTTTTTT; v_call: TRBV7-9; clone_size: .; d_call: .; j_call: TRBJ1-4
cdr3_aa: CASSDRGGLDTIYF; cdr3_nt: TGTGCCAGCAGTGATAGAGGGGGGTTAGACACCATATATTTT; v_call: TRBV2; clone_size: .; d_call: .; j_call: TRBJ1-3
cdr3_aa: CASSLYGASPLHF; cdr3_nt: TGTGCCAGCAGTTTATACGGGGCCTCACCCCTCCACTTT; v_call: TRBV27; clone_size: few; d_call: .; j_call: TRBJ1-6
cdr3_aa: CAISDGPGSPLHF; cdr3_nt: TGTGCCATCAGTGATGGCCCTGGGTCACCCCTCCACTTT; v_call: TRBV10-3; clone_size: .; d_call: .; j_call: TRBJ1-6
cdr3_aa: CASSLGTANEKLFF; cdr3_nt: TGTGCCAGCAGCTTAGGGACAGCTAATGAAAAACTGTTTTTT; v_call: TRBV11-2; clone_size: .; d_call: .; j_call: TRBJ1-4
cdr3_aa: CASSLGTSATNEKLFF; cdr3_nt: TGCGCCAGCAGCTTGGGCACCTCTGCAACTAATGAAAAACTGTTTTTT; v_call: TRBV5-1; clone_size: once; d_call: .; j_call: TRBJ1-4
cdr3_aa: CASSARLAGGYEQYF; cdr3_nt: TGTGCCAGCAGCGCTCGACTAGCGGGAGGGTACGAGCAGTACTTC; v_call: TRBV7-2; clone_size: few; d_call: TRBD2; j_call: TRBJ2-7
cdr3_aa: CASSLVRGTGELFF; cdr3_nt: TGTGCCAGCAGCTTAGTACGGGGTACCGGGGAGCTGTTTTTT; v_call: TRBV11-3; clone_size: .; d_call: .; j_call: TRBJ2-2
cdr3_aa: CASGLVPPGLLFF; cdr3_nt: TGTGCTAGTGGTTTGGTGCCTCCGGGACTGCTGTTTTTT; v_call: TRBV12-5; clone_size: .; d_call: .; j_call: TRBJ2-2
cdr3_aa: CASSLDLSGWQGLQETQYF; cdr3_nt: TGTGCCAGCAGCTTAGATCTCTCGGGCTGGCAGGGATTGCAAGAGACCCAGTACTTC; v_call: TRBV11-3; clone_size: .; d_call: .; j_call: TRBJ2-5
cdr3_aa: CASSTDRGGPYSNQPQHF; cdr3_nt: TGTGCCAGCAGTACGGACAGGGGCGGCCCCTATAGCAATCAGCCCCAGCATTTT; v_call: TRBV7-8; clone_size: .; d_call: TRBD1; j_call: TRBJ1-5
cdr3_aa: CALAVCLQGYTF; cdr3_nt: TGTGCCTTGGCAGTTTGTCTCCAGGGCTACACCTTC; v_call: TRBV6-7; clone_size: .; d_call: .; j_call: TRBJ1-2
cdr3_aa: CASSAGTGLLGTLHF; cdr3_nt: TGTGCCAGCAGTGCCGGGACAGGCCTTCTGGGTACCCTCCACTTT; v_call: TRBV6-5; clone_size: once; d_call: TRBD1; j_call: TRBJ1-6
cdr3_aa: CASSTTGFRTEAFF; cdr3_nt: TGCGCCAGCAGCACCACAGGGTTCCGCACTGAAGCTTTCTTT; v_call: TRBV5-1; clone_size: once; d_call: .; j_call: TRBJ1-1
cdr3_aa: CASSRTSGGYNEQFF; cdr3_nt: TGTGCCAGCAGTCGGACTAGCGGGGGATACAATGAGCAGTTCTTC; v_call: TRBV6-5; clone_size: .; d_call: TRBD2; j_call: TRBJ2-1
cdr3_aa: CASSRDSDTQYF; cdr3_nt: TGTGCCAGCAGCCGGGACTCAGATACGCAGTATTTT; v_call: TRBV2; clone_size: few; d_call: .; j_call: TRBJ2-3
cdr3_aa: CASSSTGARTGELFF; cdr3_nt: TGTGCCAGCAGTTCAACAGGGGCGCGTACCGGGGAGCTGTTTTTT; v_call: TRBV28; clone_size: .; d_call: TRBD1; j_call: TRBJ2-2
cdr3_aa: CASSLAGAVGEQFF; cdr3_nt: TGTGCCAGCAGTTTGGCAGGGGCGGTGGGTGAGCAGTTCTTC; v_call: TRBV6-5; clone_size: .; d_call: .; j_call: TRBJ2-1
cdr3_aa: CASSTGQGAYNSPLHF; cdr3_nt: TGTGCCAGTAGCACCGGACAGGGGGCCTATAATTCACCCCTCCACTTT; v_call: TRBV19; clone_size: .; d_call: TRBD1; j_call: TRBJ1-6
cdr3_aa: CASSLQGGLGEKLFF; cdr3_nt: TGTGCCAGCAGTCTACAGGGTGGTCTTGGTGAAAAACTGTTTTTT; v_call: TRBV28; clone_size: .; d_call: .; j_call: TRBJ1-4
cdr3_aa: CASSMDRRDSGYTF; cdr3_nt: TGTGCCAGTAGTATGGACCGCAGGGACAGTGGCTACACCTTC; v_call: TRBV19; clone_size: .; d_call: TRBD1; j_call: TRBJ1-2
cdr3_aa: CASSEARTGGWQPQHF; cdr3_nt: TGTGCCAGCAGTGAAGCTAGGACAGGGGGCTGGCAGCCCCAGCATTTT; v_call: TRBV6-1; clone_size: few; d_call: TRBD1; j_call: TRBJ1-5
cdr3_aa: CASSAAGLGSGETQYF; cdr3_nt: TGTGCCAGTAGTGCTGCAGGGTTGGGGTCCGGGGAGACCCAGTACTTC; v_call: TRBV19; clone_size: .; d_call: .; j_call: TRBJ2-5
cdr3_aa: CASSHGQGRIYEQYF; cdr3_nt: TGTGCCAGCAGCCACGGACAGGGGAGGATCTACGAGCAGTACTTC; v_call: TRBV14; clone_size: .; d_call: TRBD1; j_call: TRBJ2-7
cdr3_aa: CASSKTTFFEQYF; cdr3_nt: TGCGCCAGCAGCAAGACTACCTTCTTCGAGCAGTACTTC; v_call: TRBV10-2; clone_size: .; d_call: .; j_call: TRBJ2-7
cdr3_aa: CASSLAGGINEKLFF; cdr3_nt: TGCGCCAGCAGCTTGGCAGGAGGTATAAATGAAAAACTGTTTTTT; v_call: TRBV5-1; clone_size: .; d_call: .; j_call: TRBJ1-4
cdr3_aa: CASSPRTGREQYF; cdr3_nt: TGTGCCAGCAGCCCGAGAACAGGGCGAGAGCAGTACTTC; v_call: TRBV4-2; clone_size: once; d_call: .; j_call: TRBJ2-7
cdr3_aa: CASSNGWADNEKLFF; cdr3_nt: TGTGCCAGCAGCAATGGCTGGGCCGATAATGAAAAACTGTTTTTT; v_call: TRBV21-1; clone_size: .; d_call: .; j_call: TRBJ1-4
cdr3_aa: CASRPGHGWNEQFF; cdr3_nt: TGTGCCAGCAGACCAGGGCACGGTTGGAATGAGCAGTTCTTC; v_call: TRBV2; clone_size: .; d_call: .; j_call: TRBJ2-1
cdr3_aa: CASSIHRQGGEKLFF; cdr3_nt: TGTGCCAGTAGTATACACCGCCAGGGAGGGGAAAAACTGTTTTTT; v_call: TRBV19; clone_size: .; d_call: .; j_call: TRBJ1-4
cdr3_aa: CASSSGETQYF; cdr3_nt: TGTGCCAGCAGCTCGGGAGAGACCCAGTACTTC; v_call: TRBV11-2; clone_size: .; d_call: .; j_call: TRBJ2-5
cdr3_aa: CASSSTGGGGEKLFF; cdr3_nt: TGCGCCAGCAGCAGCACAGGGGGCGGAGGTGAAAAACTGTTTTTT; v_call: TRBV5-1; clone_size: .; d_call: TRBD1; j_call: TRBJ1-4
cdr3_aa: CASTRIPGLAHEQYF; cdr3_nt: TGTGCCAGCACCAGAATCCCGGGACTAGCACACGAGCAGTACTTC; v_call: TRBV27; clone_size: .; d_call: TRBD2; j_call: TRBJ2-7
cdr3_aa: CASSPPLQTRGTPQHF; cdr3_nt: TGTGCCAGCTCACCACCTTTACAAACGCGGGGCACGCCCCAGCATTTT; v_call: TRBV18; clone_size: .; d_call: .; j_call: TRBJ1-5
cdr3_aa: CASIRGGNTEAFF; cdr3_nt: TGTGCCAGCATCAGAGGGGGGAACACTGAAGCTTTCTTT; v_call: TRBV2; clone_size: few; d_call: .; j_call: TRBJ1-1
cdr3_aa: CASSLSQSNEQFF; cdr3_nt: TGTGCCAGCAGTTTATCACAGAGCAATGAGCAGTTCTTC; v_call: TRBV28; clone_size: .; d_call: .; j_call: TRBJ2-1
cdr3_aa: CASSKSVPQSRANVLTF; cdr3_nt: TGTGCCAGCAGCAAGTCAGTGCCACAAAGTCGGGCCAACGTCCTGACTTTC; v_call: TRBV7-7; clone_size: .; d_call: .; j_call: TRBJ2-6
cdr3_aa: CASSKQRRSSYEQYF; cdr3_nt: TGTGCCAGCAGCAAACAGAGACGGAGCTCCTACGAGCAGTACTTC; v_call: TRBV21-1; clone_size: .; d_call: .; j_call: TRBJ2-7
cdr3_aa: CASSPYPRGEGSGELFF; cdr3_nt: TGTGCCAGCAGCCCCTACCCCCGGGGTGAGGGGAGCGGGGAGCTGTTTTTT; v_call: TRBV7-3; clone_size: .; d_call: .; j_call: TRBJ2-2
cdr3_aa: CASSLGGGYSKNIQYF; cdr3_nt: TGTGCCAGCAGCTTAGGGGGCGGCTATTCCAAAAACATTCAGTACTTC; v_call: TRBV7-9; clone_size: .; d_call: .; j_call: TRBJ2-4
cdr3_aa: CASRLAGMYEQYF; cdr3_nt: TGCGCCAGCCGACTAGCGGGGATGTACGAGCAGTACTTC; v_call: TRBV5-1; clone_size: .; d_call: TRBD2; j_call: TRBJ2-7
cdr3_aa: CASSLVSGTQGNTIYF; cdr3_nt: TGTGCCAGCAGCTTAGTGTCAGGGACACAAGGAAACACCATATATTTT; v_call: TRBV7-5; clone_size: .; d_call: .; j_call: TRBJ1-3
cdr3_aa: CASSLAGLGTDTQYF; cdr3_nt: TGTGCCAGCAGTTTAGCAGGACTAGGCACAGATACGCAGTATTTT; v_call: TRBV28; clone_size: .; d_call: TRBD2; j_call: TRBJ2-3
cdr3_aa: CASSLPGQGNYGYTF; cdr3_nt: TGTGCCAGCAGCTTACCTGGACAGGGAAATTATGGCTACACCTTC; v_call: TRBV5-4; clone_size: .; d_call: TRBD1; j_call: TRBJ1-2
cdr3_aa: CASGDRVERAFF; cdr3_nt: TGTGCTAGTGGGGACAGGGTGGAGAGAGCTTTCTTT; v_call: TRBV12-5; clone_size: .; d_call: TRBD1; j_call: TRBJ1-1
cdr3_aa: CACTAGLAGVDTQYF; cdr3_nt: TGTGCCTGCACTGCGGGACTAGCGGGAGTAGATACGCAGTATTTT; v_call: TRBV30; clone_size: .; d_call: TRBD2; j_call: TRBJ2-3
cdr3_aa: CASSEWGGQVRSYNEQFF; cdr3_nt: TGCGCCAGCAGTGAGTGGGGAGGACAGGTCCGGTCTTACAATGAGCAGTTCTTC; v_call: TRBV10-2; clone_size: .; d_call: .; j_call: TRBJ2-1
cdr3_aa: CASSADPEYTDTQYF; cdr3_nt: TGCGCCAGCAGCGCAGACCCCGAATACACAGATACGCAGTATTTT; v_call: TRBV5-1; clone_size: .; d_call: .; j_call: TRBJ2-3
cdr3_aa: CASSYTTGGEQYF; cdr3_nt: TGTGCCAGCAGTTATACAACAGGCGGGGAGCAGTACTTC; v_call: TRBV6-6; clone_size: .; d_call: .; j_call: TRBJ2-7
cdr3_aa: CASSRDGTYEQYF; cdr3_nt: TGTGCCAGTAGTCGTGACGGGACCTACGAGCAGTACTTC; v_call: TRBV19; clone_size: .; d_call: .; j_call: TRBJ2-7
cdr3_aa: CASSPPVGAGTDTQYF; cdr3_nt: TGTGCCAGCTCACCACCGGTAGGAGCGGGCACAGATACGCAGTATTTT; v_call: TRBV18; clone_size: .; d_call: .; j_call: TRBJ2-3